These 32 T cell receptor beta chains were sequenced from one sample in a study of regulatory T cells in long-lasting Graves disease. Described time point: newly diagnosed GD, antithyroid drugs for less than 3 months. PBMC RNA served as the TCR library source. Arm-PCR of CDR3 regions and iRepertoire HTBI primers were the basis on which TCR beta libraries were built. Each CDR3 protein gets one entry after TCRdb re-called the multiplex PCR reads with MiXCR. This sample has over 400,000 distinct CDR3 sequences, with 12% to 15% found just once. The same sample was also studied in work on T cells in Graves' hyperthyroidism and ophthalmopathy.

The source was peripheral blood mononuclear cells (PBMCs), collected at new diagnosis, from a patient treated with antithyroid drugs. These receptors were collected from a woman between 45 and 65 years old with Graves disease.

The V gene is TRBV6-1, the J gene TRBJ1-4; D remains ambiguous. Trimming cost V 7 bases and J 5 bases, with 11 bases left between them. The CDR3 runs to 13 residues. CDR1 MNHNS and CDR2 SASEGT come from the germline V gene. CDR3 DNA: TGTGCCAGCAAGGGAGCCATAAATGAAAAACTGTTTTTT. It encodes CASKGAINEKLFF.

This clonotype showed up just once. The rearrangement links TRBV9 to TRBJ2-1, with 9 positions matching TRBD2. The ends lost 2 bases at V and 4 bases at J; junction bases unmatched: 13. Germline values: CDR1 SGDLS, CDR2 YYNGEE. This CDR3 has 18 residues. DNA of the CDR3: TGTGCCAGCAGCGTCGGGCCAAGAGGACTAGCGCCTTACAATGAGCAGTTCTTC. It codes for CASSVGPRGLAPYNEQFF.

For this clonotype: A much more abundant neighbour one base away suggests this may be a read error. The chain joins TRBV6-5 to TRBJ1-5, with unresolved D. Germline CDR1 is MNHEY and CDR2 is SVGAGI. The CDR3 runs to 14 residues. Written as DNA, the CDR3 is TGTGCCAGCAGTTCAGGTAGAGCGGGTCAGCTCCAGCATTTT. Its translation is CASSSGRAGQLQHF.

The sample holds many counts of this clonotype. The chain couples TRBV18 to TRBJ1-1; no clear D gene. From germline, CDR1 is KGHSH and CDR2 LQKENI. V dropped 1 base and J dropped 0 bases, with 12 bases sitting between them. The CDR3 consists of 16 residues. CDR3: CASSPRAGPMNTEAFF. CDR3 DNA sequence: TGTGCCAGCTCACCACGGGCAGGCCCCATGAACACTGAAGCTTTCTTT.

This clonotype showed up just a few times. This sequence joins TRBV4-1 and TRBJ1-2, with TRBD1 as a possible D gene (5 bases). Germline V gene data show CDR1 as MGHRA and CDR2 as YSYEKL. The germline V and J ends were trimmed by 3 bases and 2 bases, with 13 bases remaining between them. This CDR3 contains 15 residues. CDR3 sequence: CASSHPTEANYGYTF. In DNA, the CDR3 is TGCGCCAGCAGCCATCCGACAGAAGCAAACTATGGCTACACCTTC.

This clonotype was seen a handful of times. The CDR3 loop reads CASSLNLRFLAGGGETQYF. CDR3 DNA: TGTGCCAGCAGCTTAAATCTAAGGTTTCTAGCGGGAGGAGGGGAGACCCAGTACTTC. The V gene is TRBV7-9, the J gene TRBJ2-5, with 11 bases fitting TRBD2. V shed 2 bases, J shed 5 bases, and the junction held 16 bases outside the gene matches. This CDR3 has 19 amino acids. Germline CDR1 is SEHNR and CDR2 is FQNEAQ (reference sequence).

This clonotype occurred many times. The V and J genes are TRBV28 and TRBJ2-7, with D maybe TRBD1 (5 bases). The V end was cut by 5 bases, the J end by 3 bases, with 23 bases between. From germline, CDR1 is MDHEN and CDR2 SYDVKM. The CDR3 is made up of 17 amino acids. Here the CDR3 reads CASSPRYRQKLNYEQYF. The CDR3 nucleotides are TGTGCCAGCAGTCCAAGGTACAGGCAGAAATTAAACTACGAGCAGTACTTC.

This clonotype was detected many times. This rearrangement joins TRBV7-9 to TRBJ2-7; tentatively, D is TRBD1 or TRBD2 (5 bases each). Germline V gene sequence: CDR1 SEHNR, CDR2 FQNEAQ (reference sequence). Between the trimmed V and J ends, which lost 5 bases and 0 bases, there was a span of 20 bases. The CDR3 sequence is 17 residues long. CDR3: CASSPQVGTVSSYEQYF. DNA of the CDR3: TGTGCCAGCAGCCCACAGGTCGGGACGGTCAGCTCCTACGAGCAGTACTTC. The whole variable domain, filled in from reference TRBV7-9 and TRBJ2-7, reads DTGVSQNPRHKITKRGQNVTFRCDPISEHNRLYWYRQTLGQGPEFLTYFQNEAQLEKSRLLSDRFSAERPKGSFSTLEIQRTEQGDSAMYLCASSPQVGTVSSYEQYFGPGTRLTVT.

This clonotype was observed many times. The J gene is TRBJ2-1, the V gene TRBV7-9; the D call may be TRBD1 or TRBD2 (5 bases each). Germline CDR1 is SEHNR and CDR2 is FQNEAQ (reference sequence). The V and J ends lost 7 bases and 7 bases respectively, with 14 bases between them. The CDR3 is made up of 13 amino acids. CDR3 in amino acids: CASKMGVWNEQFF. The CDR3 nucleotides read TGTGCCAGCAAGATGGGGGTTTGGAATGAGCAGTTCTTC.

CDR3 sequence reads: CASSQVGVAGANVLTF. The CDR3 bases are TGCGCCAGCAGCCAAGTTGGGGTGGCTGGGGCCAACGTCCTGACTTTC. The chain uses TRBV4-1 and TRBJ2-6; D unclear. The length of the CDR3 is 16 residues. The germline gives CDR1 MGHRA, CDR2 YSYEKL. V lost 1 base and J 2 bases, leaving 9 bases between the germline ends.

The V gene is TRBV27, the J gene TRBJ2-1; D might be TRBD2 (6 bases). Trimming removed 8 bases from V and 4 bases from J, with 18 bases in between. The CDR3 loop spans 15 amino acids. The V gene's germline CDR1 is MNHEY and CDR2 SMNVEV (reference sequence). The DNA of the CDR3 is TGTGCCAGCGGGGAGGATGGCGGTCCGTACAATGAGCAGTTCTTC. This translates into CASGEDGGPYNEQFF.

Many counts were recorded for this clonotype. The V gene is TRBV2, the J gene TRBJ2-7; D unclear. The CDR3 is 12 residues long. V lost 6 bases to trimming and J lost 5 bases, with 11 bases between them. Germline V gives CDR1 SNHLY, CDR2 FYNNEI. CDR3 sequence: CASSGVADEQYF. CDR3 sequence (DNA): TGTGCCAGCAGCGGTGTGGCCGACGAGCAGTACTTC.

This chain uses TRBV6-1 with TRBJ2-2; 8 bases align to TRBD2. The trim removed 3 bases at V and 2 bases at J, leaving 5 bases unmatched. The CDR3 consists of 16 residues. Germline CDR1 reads MNHNS; CDR2 reads SASEGT. CDR3 loop: CASSDPGGPNTGELFF. CDR3 bases: TGTGCCAGCAGTGACCCGGGAGGGCCTAACACCGGGGAGCTGTTTTTT.

The chain combines TRBV15 with TRBJ1-3; no firm D call. Trimming removed 5 bases at V and 0 bases at J, with 8 bases between. Germline lookup yields CDR1 LNHNV and CDR2 YYDKDF (reference sequence). CDR3 length: 14 residues. CDR3 nucleotide sequence: TGTGCCACCAGCGTCTCCAGCTCTGGAAACACCATATATTTT. Residues: CATSVSSSGNTIYF. The variable domain in full, completed from reference TRBV15 and TRBJ1-3, reads DAMVIQNPRYQVTQFGKPVTLSCSQTLNHNVMYWYQQKSSQAPKLLFHYYDKDFNNEADTPDNFQSRRPNTSFCFLDIRSPGLGDTAMYLCATSVSSSGNTIYFGEGSWLTVV.

This clonotype was found many times. The chain employs TRBV7-3 and TRBJ2-2, with D uncertain. The CDR3 is 14 amino acids. Germline values: CDR1 SGHTA, CDR2 FQGTGA. Trimming cost V 2 bases and J 3 bases, with 7 bases left between them. The CDR3 coding sequence is TGTGCCAGCAGCTTATCTGAGTACACCGGGGAGCTGTTTTTT. As protein: CASSLSEYTGELFF.

Points on this clonotype: One junction end disagrees with the germline gene, perhaps due to a read error. The V and J genes are TRBV12-3 or TRBV12-4 and TRBJ1-2; tentative D call: TRBD1 (5 bases). This CDR3 region has 17 residues. As DNA, the CDR3 is TGTGCCAACAGTTTATTTTATCGCCTCGGGACGGACTATGGCTACACCTTC. Its translation is CANSLFYRLGTDYGYTF.

The chain links TRBV20-1 to TRBJ1-2; 7 bases fit TRBD1. Trimming at V came to 0 bases and at J to 5 bases, leaving 9 bases not matched to a gene. Germline-derived CDR1 and CDR2 are DFQATT and SNEGSKA (reference sequence). This CDR3 has 15 amino acids. The CDR3 here is CSAREKGAQLYGYTF. The DNA for the CDR3 is TGCAGTGCTAGAGAGAAGGGGGCCCAACTATATGGCTACACCTTC.

Ten or more counts support this clonotype. The CDR3: CASSFWDRSNTEAFF. CDR3 bases: TGTGCCAGCAGTTTCTGGGACAGGTCGAACACTGAAGCTTTCTTT. The chain recombines TRBV28 with TRBJ1-1, with TRBD1 identical over 8 bases. J gave up 1 base and V 3 bases, and 4 bases lay outside the gene matches. Germline CDR1 reads MDHEN; CDR2 reads SYDVKM. The CDR3 covers 15 residues. The whole variable domain, filled in from reference TRBV28 and TRBJ1-1, reads DVKVTQSSRYLVKRTGEKVFLECVQDMDHENMFWYRQDPGLGLRLIYFSYDVKMKEKGDIPEGYSVSREKKERFSLILESASTNQTSMYLCASSFWDRSNTEAFFGQGTRLTVV.

This clonotype was found many times. The chain uses TRBV28 and TRBJ2-7, with D maybe TRBD2 (6 bases). The CDR3 extends over 14 amino acids. The V gene's germline CDR1 is MDHEN and CDR2 SYDVKM. Trimming cost V 3 bases and J 2 bases, with 11 bases left between them. CDR3 bases: TGTGCCAGCAGTTTTAGCGGCAGCCCCTACGAGCAGTACTTC. Protein product: CASSFSGSPYEQYF.

Concerning this clonotype itself: A far more abundant clone sits one base away, making this likely a read error. The chain carries TRBV6-5 and TRBJ2-5; a possible D gene is TRBD1 (6 bases). The CDR3 totals 12 residues. In germline, CDR1 is MNHEY, CDR2 SVGAGI. The chain's CDR3 is CASSSGVETRYF. DNA for the CDR3: TGTGCCAGCAGTTCAGGGGTGGAGACCCGGTACTTC.

The chain carries TRBV9 and TRBJ2-5, with TRBD2 matching 12 bases. V trimming: 4 bases; J trimming: 3 bases; junction bases outside the gene matches: 4. The CDR3 sequence is 15 residues long. Germline assignment: CDR1 SGDLS and CDR2 YYNGEE. This chain's CDR3 is CASSSRTSGKETQYF. In nucleotides, the CDR3 is TGTGCCAGCAGCTCACGGACTAGCGGGAAAGAGACCCAGTACTTC.

This clonotype has a handful of counts. The chain carries TRBV6-1 and TRBJ2-1; perhaps TRBD2 as D (5 bases). Germline V gene sequence: CDR1 MNHNS, CDR2 SASEGT. This CDR3 spans 13 amino acids. Trimming shortened V by 7 bases and J by 7 bases, and 14 bases separated the two germline ends. CDR3 coding DNA: TGTGCCAGCACGCACCCCGAGCGGAATGAGCAGTTCTTC. The encoded protein is CASTHPERNEQFF.

In this sample, this clonotype turned up many times. V and J are TRBV27 and TRBJ2-1, with D perhaps given as TRBD1 or TRBD2 (5 bases each). Trimming pared 6 bases from V and 4 bases from J, leaving 13 bases between. The CDR3 consists of 14 residues. Germline assignment: CDR1 MNHEY and CDR2 SMNVEV (reference sequence). In nucleotides, the CDR3 is TGTGCCAGCAGCTTCGGGGCGGAGTACAATGAGCAGTTCTTC. Amino acid sequence: CASSFGAEYNEQFF.

Turning to this clonotype: A much larger clone sits a single nucleotide away, making a read error possible. The rearrangement joins TRBV11-2 to TRBJ2-2; unclear D gene. The CDR3 has 14 residues. CDR1 and CDR2 (germline): SGHAT, FQNNGV. The CDR3 DNA reads as TGTGCCAGCAGCTTACAGGCGTACACCCGGGAGCTGTTTTTT. Its protein is CASSLQAYTRELFF.

In its sample, this clonotype was seen many times. J is TRBJ2-7 and V is TRBV12-3 or TRBV12-4, with unresolved D. CDR3 length: 11 residues. V was shortened by 6 bases and J by 6 bases, with 9 bases between the two germline ends. This CDR3 is CASRLGSEQYF. DNA of the CDR3: TGTGCCAGCAGACTGGGGTCCGAGCAGTACTTC.

The CDR3 nucleotides are TGTGCCAGCAGCCCGGGACCGAATGGGGCCAACGTCCTGACTTTC. As protein: CASSPGPNGANVLTF. This chain connects TRBV12-3 or TRBV12-4 to TRBJ2-6, with D perhaps assigned TRBD1 or TRBD2 (5 bases each). The CDR3 is made up of 15 amino acids. The V end was cut by 6 bases, the J end by 3 bases, with 12 bases between.

Remarks on this clonotype: A much larger clone lies a single base off, so this may be a read error. The chain has TRBV6-1 and TRBJ1-1; 11 nucleotides match TRBD1. This CDR3 region has 17 residues. Trimming cost V 5 bases and J 6 bases; bases outside gene matches: 14. Germline V gene data show CDR1 as MNHNS and CDR2 as SASEGT. The CDR3 DNA reads TGTGCCAGCAGTCAGCGGCGAGCGGGACAGGGGGGTGCTGAAGCTTTCTTT. This translates into CASSQRRAGQGGAEAFF.

This clonotype was detected ten times or more. V usage is TRBV12-3 or TRBV12-4 and J usage is TRBJ2-7, with D possibly TRBD2 on 7 matching bases. The CDR3 extends over 13 amino acids. Trimming shortened V by 6 bases and J by 7 bases, and 16 bases separated the two germline ends. In DNA form, the CDR3 reads TGTGCCAGCAGGACTGGGGGGGGCGCGGAGCAGTACTTC. It specifies CASRTGGGAEQYF.

This clonotype came up many times. This CDR3 reads CAIRLTGFNTEAFF. In DNA form, the CDR3 reads TGTGCCATCCGACTTACAGGGTTCAACACTGAAGCTTTCTTT. The chain couples TRBV28 to TRBJ1-1; TRBD1 might be the D (6 bases). The CDR3 consists of 14 residues. Trimming stripped 10 bases from V and 2 bases from J, with 17 bases between. Germline lookup yields CDR1 MDHEN and CDR2 SYDVKM.

This clonotype was seen repeatedly, ten times or more. The J gene is TRBJ2-1, the V gene TRBV27; 7 nucleotides line up with TRBD1. V shed 2 bases, J shed 2 bases, and the junction held 3 bases outside the gene matches. The germline gives CDR1 MNHEY, CDR2 SMNVEV (reference sequence). CDR3 length: 15 residues. CDR3 bases: TGTGCCAGCAGTTTAACGCAGGGGGCCTACAATGAGCAGTTCTTC. Amino acids: CASSLTQGAYNEQFF.

The V gene is TRBV28, the J gene TRBJ1-2; D unclear. Between the trimmed V and J ends, which lost 5 bases and 6 bases, there was a span of 22 bases. The CDR3 length is 16 residues. CDR1 is MDHEN, CDR2 SYDVKM, per germline. Here the CDR3 reads CASSPRVSFPVDGYTF. As DNA, the CDR3 is TGTGCCAGCAGTCCTCGGGTCTCATTTCCGGTCGATGGCTACACCTTC.

This clonotype was seen many times. The rearrangement joins TRBV12-3 or TRBV12-4 to TRBJ1-2; 8 nucleotides agree with TRBD1. The junction had 9 bases not matched to a gene; V was cut back by 5 bases and J by 7 bases. There are 14 residues in the CDR3. The CDR3 bases are TGTGCCAGCAGTCCGAGGACAGGGATAGGTGGCTACACCTTC. This codes for CASSPRTGIGGYTF.